The sequence of this T cell receptor (beta chain) was determined in a study of identical twins. The study, taken as a whole, reports: Sharing of beta out-of-frame sequences by twins showed a weaker excess.

The CDR3 loop spans 15 amino acids. Germline V lookup: CDR1 SGHRS, CDR2 YFSETQ. V was trimmed by 2 bases and J by 6 bases, leaving 15 bases between them. This clonotype was counted between two and nine times. Its antigen is not known. TCRdb independently ran MiXCR on the 5' RACE reads; one entry per CDR3 protein. This sample has about 530,000 distinct CDR3 sequences, with about a fifth found just once. The same sample was also used in a study of yellow fever vaccine responses in identical twins.

The J gene is TRBJ2-1, the V gene TRBV5-1; a possible D gene is TRBD1 (8 bases). The receptor's source is a woman aged 18-29 years in good health. The sample consisted of CD4+ T cells sorted from blood. The chain's CDR3 is CASSFGQGGFNEQFF. The CDR3 DNA reads as TGCGCCAGCAGCTTTGGACAGGGAGGGTTCAATGAGCAGTTCTTC.